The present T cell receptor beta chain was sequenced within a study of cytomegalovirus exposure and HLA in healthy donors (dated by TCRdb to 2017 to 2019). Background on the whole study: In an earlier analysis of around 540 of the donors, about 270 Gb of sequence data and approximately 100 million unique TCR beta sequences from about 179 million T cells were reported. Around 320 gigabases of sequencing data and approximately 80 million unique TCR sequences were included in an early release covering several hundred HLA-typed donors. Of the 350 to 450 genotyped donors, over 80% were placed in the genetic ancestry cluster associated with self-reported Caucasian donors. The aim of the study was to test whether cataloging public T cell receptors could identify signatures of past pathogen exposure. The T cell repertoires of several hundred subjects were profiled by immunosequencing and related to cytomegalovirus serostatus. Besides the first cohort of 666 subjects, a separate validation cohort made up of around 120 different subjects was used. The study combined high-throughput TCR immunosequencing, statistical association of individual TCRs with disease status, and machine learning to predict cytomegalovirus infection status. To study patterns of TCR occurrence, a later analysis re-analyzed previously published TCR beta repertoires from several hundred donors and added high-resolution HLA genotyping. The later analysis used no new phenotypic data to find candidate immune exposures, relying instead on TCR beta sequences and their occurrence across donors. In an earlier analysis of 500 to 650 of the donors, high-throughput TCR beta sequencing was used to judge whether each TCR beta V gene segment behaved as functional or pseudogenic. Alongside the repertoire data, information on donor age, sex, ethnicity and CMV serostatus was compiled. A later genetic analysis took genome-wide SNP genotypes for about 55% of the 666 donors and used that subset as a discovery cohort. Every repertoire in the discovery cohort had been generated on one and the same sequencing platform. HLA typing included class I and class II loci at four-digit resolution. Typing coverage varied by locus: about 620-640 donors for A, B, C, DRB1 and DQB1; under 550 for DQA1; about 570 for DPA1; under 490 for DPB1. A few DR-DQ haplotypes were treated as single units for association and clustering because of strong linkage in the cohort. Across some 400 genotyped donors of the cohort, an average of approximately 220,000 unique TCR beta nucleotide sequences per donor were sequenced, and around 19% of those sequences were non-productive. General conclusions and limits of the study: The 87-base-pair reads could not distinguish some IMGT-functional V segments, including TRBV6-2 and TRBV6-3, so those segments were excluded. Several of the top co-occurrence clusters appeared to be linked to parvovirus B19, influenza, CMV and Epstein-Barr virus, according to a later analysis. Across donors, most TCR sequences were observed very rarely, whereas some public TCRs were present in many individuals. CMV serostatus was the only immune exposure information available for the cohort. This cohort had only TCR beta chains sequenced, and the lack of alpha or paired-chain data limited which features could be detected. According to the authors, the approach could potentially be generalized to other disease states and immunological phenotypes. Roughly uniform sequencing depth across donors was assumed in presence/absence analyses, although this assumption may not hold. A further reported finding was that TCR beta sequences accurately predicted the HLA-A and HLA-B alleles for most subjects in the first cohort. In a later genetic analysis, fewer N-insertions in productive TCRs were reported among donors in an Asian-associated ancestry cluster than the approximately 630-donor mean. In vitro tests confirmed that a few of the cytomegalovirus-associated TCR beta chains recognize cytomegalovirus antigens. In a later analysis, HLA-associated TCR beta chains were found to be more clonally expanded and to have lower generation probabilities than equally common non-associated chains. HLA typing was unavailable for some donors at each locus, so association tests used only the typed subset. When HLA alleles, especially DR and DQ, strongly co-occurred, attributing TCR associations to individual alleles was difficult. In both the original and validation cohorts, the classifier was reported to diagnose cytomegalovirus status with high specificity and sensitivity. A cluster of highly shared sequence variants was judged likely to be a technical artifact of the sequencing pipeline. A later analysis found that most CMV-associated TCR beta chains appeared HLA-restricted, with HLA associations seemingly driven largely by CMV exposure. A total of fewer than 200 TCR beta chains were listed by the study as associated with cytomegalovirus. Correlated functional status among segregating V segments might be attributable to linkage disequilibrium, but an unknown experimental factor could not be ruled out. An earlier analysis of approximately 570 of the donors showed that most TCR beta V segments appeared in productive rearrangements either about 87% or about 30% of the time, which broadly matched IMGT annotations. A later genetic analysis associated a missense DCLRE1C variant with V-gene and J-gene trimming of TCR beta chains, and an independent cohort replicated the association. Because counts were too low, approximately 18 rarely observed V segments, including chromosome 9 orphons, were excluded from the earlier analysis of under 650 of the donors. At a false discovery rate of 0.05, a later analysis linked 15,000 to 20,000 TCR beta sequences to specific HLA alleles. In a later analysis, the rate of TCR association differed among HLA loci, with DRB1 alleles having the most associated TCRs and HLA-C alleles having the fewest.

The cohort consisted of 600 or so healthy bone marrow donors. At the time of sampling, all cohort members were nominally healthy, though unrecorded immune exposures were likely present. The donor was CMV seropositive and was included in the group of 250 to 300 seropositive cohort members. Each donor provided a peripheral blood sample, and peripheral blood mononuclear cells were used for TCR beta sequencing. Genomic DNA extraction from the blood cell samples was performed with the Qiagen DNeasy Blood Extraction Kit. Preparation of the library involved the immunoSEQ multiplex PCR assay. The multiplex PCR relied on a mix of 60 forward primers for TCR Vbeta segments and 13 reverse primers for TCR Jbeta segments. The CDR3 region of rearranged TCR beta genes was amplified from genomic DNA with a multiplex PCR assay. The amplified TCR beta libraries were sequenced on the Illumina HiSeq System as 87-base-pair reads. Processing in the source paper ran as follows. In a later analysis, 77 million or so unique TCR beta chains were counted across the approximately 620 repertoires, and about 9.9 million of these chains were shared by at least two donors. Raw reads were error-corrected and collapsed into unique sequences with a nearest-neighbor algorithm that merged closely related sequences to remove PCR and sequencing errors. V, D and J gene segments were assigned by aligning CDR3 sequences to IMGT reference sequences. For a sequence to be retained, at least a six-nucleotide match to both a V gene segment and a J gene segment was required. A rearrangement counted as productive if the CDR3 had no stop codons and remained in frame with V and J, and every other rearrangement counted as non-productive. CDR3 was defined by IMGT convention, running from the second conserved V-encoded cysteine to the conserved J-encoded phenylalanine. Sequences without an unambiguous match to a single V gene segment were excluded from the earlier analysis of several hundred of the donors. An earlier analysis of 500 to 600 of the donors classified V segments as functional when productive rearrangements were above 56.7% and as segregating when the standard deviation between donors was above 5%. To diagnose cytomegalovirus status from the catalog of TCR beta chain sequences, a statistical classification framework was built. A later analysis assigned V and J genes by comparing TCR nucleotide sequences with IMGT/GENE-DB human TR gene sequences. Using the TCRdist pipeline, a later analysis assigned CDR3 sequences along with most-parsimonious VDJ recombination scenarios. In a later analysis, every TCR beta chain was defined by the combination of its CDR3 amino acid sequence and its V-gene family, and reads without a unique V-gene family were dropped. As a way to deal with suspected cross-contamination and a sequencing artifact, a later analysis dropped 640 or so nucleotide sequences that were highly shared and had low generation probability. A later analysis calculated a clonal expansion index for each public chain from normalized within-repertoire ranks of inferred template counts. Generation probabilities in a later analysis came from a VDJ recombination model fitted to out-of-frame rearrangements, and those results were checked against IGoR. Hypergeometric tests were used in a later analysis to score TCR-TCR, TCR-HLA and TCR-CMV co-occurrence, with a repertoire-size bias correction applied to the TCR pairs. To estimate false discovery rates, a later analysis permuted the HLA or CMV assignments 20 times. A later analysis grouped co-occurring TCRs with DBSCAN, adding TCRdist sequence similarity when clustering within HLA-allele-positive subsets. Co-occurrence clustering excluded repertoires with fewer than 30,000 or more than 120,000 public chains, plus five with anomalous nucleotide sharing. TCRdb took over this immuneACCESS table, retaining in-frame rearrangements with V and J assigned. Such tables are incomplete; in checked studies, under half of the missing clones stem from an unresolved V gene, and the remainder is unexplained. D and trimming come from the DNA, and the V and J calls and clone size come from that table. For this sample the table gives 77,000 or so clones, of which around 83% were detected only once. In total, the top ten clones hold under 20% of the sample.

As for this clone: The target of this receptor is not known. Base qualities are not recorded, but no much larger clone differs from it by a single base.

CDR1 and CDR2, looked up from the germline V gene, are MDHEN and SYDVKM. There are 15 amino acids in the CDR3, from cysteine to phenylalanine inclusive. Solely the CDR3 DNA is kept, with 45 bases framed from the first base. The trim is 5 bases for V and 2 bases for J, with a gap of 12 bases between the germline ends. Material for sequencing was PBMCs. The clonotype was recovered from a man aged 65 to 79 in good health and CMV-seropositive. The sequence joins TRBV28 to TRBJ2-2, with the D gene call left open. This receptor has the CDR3 CASSTPAQNTGELFF. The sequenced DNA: TGTGCCAGCAGTACCCCAGCGCAAAACACCGGGGAGCTGTTTTTT. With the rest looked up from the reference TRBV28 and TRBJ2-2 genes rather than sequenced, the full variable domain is DVKVTQSSRYLVKRTGEKVFLECVQDMDHENMFWYRQDPGLGLRLIYFSYDVKMKEKGDIPEGYSVSREKKERFSLILESASTNQTSMYLCASSTPAQNTGELFFGEGSRLTVL.